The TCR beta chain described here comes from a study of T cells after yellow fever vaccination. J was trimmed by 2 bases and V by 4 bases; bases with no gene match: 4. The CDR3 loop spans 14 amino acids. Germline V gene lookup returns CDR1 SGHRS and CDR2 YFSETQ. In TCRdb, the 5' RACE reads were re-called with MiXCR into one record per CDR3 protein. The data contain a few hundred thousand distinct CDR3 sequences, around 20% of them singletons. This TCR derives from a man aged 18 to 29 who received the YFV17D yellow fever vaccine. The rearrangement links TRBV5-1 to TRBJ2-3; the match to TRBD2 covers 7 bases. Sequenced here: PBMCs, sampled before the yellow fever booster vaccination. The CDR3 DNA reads TGCGCCAGCAGCAGTAGCGGGTCCACAGATACGCAGTATTTT. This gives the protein CASSSSGSTDTQYF.